This T cell receptor (beta chain) emerged from a study of blood T cell repertoires in COVID-19. On the study more broadly: T cells, B-cell-depleted T cells, or PBMCs supplied cDNA or gDNA.

Participants were aged about 18 to 89 years, lived in 24 US areas, and enrolled virtually. Participants' own reports of clinical history determined their cohort assignment. Donors in Cohort 3 who had recovered were those with two negative PCRs, healthcare professional clearance, or resolution of their symptoms. The CDR3 loop spans 18 amino acids. V lost 5 bases, J lost 6 bases, and 26 bases lay in between. Germline V gene lookup returns CDR1 SGHVS and CDR2 FQNEAQ. Some clones are missing from TCRdb's copy, which holds only in-frame ones; the method was immunoSEQ multiplex PCR. The sample has roughly 140,000 clones, 70% to 90% seen once; the top ten hold 6.2%.

The chain is built from TRBV7-8 and TRBJ2-4; a weak D match, TRBD2 (6 bases). Material for sequencing was PBMCs or T cells enriched from blood (not recorded which). This receptor was obtained from a woman aged 35 to 49 who had recovered from COVID-19. CDR3 sequence (DNA): TGTGCCAGCAGCCGGGCGGGGAGAGGCCGATCCGGGGGAAACATTCAGTACTTC. The encoded protein is CASSRAGRGRSGGNIQYF.